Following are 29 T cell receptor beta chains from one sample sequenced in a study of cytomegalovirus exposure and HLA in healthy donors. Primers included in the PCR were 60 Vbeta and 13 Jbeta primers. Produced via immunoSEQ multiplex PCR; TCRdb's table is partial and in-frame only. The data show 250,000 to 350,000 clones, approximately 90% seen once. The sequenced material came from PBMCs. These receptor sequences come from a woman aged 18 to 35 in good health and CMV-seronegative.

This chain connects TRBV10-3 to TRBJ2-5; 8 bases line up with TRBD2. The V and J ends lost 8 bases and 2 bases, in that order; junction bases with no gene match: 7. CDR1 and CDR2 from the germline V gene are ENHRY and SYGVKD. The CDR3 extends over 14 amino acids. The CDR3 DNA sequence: TGTGCCATCGGGCCAGCGGGGGAGCAAGAGACCCAGTACTTC. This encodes CAIGPAGEQETQYF.

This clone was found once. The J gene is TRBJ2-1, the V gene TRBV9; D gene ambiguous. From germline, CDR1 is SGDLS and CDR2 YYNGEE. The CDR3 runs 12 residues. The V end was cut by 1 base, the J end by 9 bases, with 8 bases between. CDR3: CASSVRWSEQFF. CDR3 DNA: TGTGCCAGCAGCGTAAGATGGAGTGAGCAGTTCTTC.

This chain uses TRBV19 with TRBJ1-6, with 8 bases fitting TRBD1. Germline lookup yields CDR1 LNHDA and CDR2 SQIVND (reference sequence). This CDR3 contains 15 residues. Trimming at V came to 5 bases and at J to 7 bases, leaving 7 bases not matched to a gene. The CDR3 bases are TGTGCCAGTAGTGGGCCAGACAGGGGAAATTCACCCCTCCACTTT. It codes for CASSGPDRGNSPLHF.

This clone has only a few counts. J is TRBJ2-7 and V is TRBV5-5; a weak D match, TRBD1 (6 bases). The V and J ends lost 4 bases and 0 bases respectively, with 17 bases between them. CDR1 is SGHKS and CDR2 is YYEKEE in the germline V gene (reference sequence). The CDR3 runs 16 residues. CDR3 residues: CASSAVGQGSSYEQYF. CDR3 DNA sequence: TGTGCCAGCAGCGCTGTAGGCCAGGGGAGCTCCTACGAGCAGTACTTC.

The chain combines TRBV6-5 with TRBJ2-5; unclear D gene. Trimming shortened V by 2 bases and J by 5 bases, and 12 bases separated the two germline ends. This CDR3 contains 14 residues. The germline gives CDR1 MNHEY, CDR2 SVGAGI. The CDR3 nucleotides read TGTGCCAGCAGTTACGGTCCGACTGTGGAGACCCAGTACTTC. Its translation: CASSYGPTVETQYF.

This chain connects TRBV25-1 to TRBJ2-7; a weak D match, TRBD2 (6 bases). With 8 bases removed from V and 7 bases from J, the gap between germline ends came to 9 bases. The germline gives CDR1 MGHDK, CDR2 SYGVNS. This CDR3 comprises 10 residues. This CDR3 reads CASVRGEQYF. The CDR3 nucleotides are TGTGCCAGCGTTCGGGGGGAGCAGTACTTC.

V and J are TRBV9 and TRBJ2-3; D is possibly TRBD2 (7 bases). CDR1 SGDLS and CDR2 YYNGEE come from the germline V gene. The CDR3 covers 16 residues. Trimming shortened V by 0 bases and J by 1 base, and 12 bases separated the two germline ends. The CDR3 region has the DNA TGTGCCAGCAGCGTAGGTGAGGGGGGGCGCACAGATACGCAGTATTTT. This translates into CASSVGEGGRTDTQYF.

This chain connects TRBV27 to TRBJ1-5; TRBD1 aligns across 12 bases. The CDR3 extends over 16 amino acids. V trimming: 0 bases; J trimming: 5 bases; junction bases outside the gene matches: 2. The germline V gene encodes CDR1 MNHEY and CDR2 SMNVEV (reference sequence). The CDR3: CASSLSGTGGDQPQHF. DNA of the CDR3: TGTGCCAGCAGTTTATCGGGGACAGGGGGCGATCAGCCCCAGCATTTT.

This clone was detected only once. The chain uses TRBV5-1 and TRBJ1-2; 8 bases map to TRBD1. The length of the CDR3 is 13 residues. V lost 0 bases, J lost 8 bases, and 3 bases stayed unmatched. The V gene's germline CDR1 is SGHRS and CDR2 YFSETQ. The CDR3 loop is CASSLGTGFGYTF. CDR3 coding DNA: TGCGCCAGCAGCTTGGGGACAGGGTTCGGCTACACCTTC.

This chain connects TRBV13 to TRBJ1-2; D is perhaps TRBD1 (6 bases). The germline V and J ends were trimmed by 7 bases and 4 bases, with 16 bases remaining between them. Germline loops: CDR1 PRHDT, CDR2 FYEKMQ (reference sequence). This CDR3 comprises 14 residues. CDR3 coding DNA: TGTGCCAGCACGCTGGGGGGGGGCGGCTATGGCTACACCTTC. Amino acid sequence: CASTLGGGGYGYTF.

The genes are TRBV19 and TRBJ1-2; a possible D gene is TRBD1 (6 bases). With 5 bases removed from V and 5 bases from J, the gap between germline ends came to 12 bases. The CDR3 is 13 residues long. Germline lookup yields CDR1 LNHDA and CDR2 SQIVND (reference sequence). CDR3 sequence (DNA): TGTGCCAGTAGTCAGGGGCCCAGTTATGGCTACACCTTC. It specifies CASSQGPSYGYTF.

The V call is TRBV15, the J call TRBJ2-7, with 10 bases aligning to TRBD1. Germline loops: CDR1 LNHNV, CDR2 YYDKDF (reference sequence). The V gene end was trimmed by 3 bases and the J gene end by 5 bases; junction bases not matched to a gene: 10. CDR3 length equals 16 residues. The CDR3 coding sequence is TGTGCCACCAGCAGGACCCGGGACAGGGGCTGGAACGAGCAGTACTTC. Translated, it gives CATSRTRDRGWNEQYF.

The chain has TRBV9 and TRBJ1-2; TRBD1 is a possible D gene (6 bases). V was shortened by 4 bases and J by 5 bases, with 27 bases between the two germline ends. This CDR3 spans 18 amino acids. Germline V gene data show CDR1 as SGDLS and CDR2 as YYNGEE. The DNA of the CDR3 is TGTGCCAGCAGCCCAAGGGATCTGGTCAGGGGCTTGGGGTATGGCTACACCTTC. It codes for CASSPRDLVRGLGYGYTF.

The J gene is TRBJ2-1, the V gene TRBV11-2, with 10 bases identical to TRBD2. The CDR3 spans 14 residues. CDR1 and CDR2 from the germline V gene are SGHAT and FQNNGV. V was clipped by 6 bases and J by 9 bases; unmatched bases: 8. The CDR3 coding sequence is TGTGCCAGCAGGGCGGTTAGCGGGGGGCCTGAGCAGTTCTTC. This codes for CASRAVSGGPEQFF.

In nucleotides, the CDR3 is TGTGCCAGCAGCCGCTCAGGAAGCAATGAGCAGTTCTTC. Translating it yields CASSRSGSNEQFF. The chain recombines TRBV7-9 with TRBJ2-1, with no clear D. CDR3 length equals 13 residues. From germline, CDR1 is SEHNR and CDR2 FQNEAQ (reference sequence). The V end lost 5 bases, the J end lost 6 bases, and 11 bases lay between the germline ends. Looking up the rest from reference TRBV7-9 and TRBJ2-1 gives the full variable domain: DTGVSQNPRHKITKRGQNVTFRCDPISEHNRLYWYRQTLGQGPEFLTYFQNEAQLEKSRLLSDRFSAERPKGSFSTLEIQRTEQGDSAMYLCASSRSGSNEQFFGPGTRLTVL.

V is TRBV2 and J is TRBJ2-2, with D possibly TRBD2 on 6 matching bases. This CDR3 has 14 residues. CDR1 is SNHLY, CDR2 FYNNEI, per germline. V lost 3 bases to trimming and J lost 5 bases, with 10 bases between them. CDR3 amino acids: CASSDLGGTGELFF. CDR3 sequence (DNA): TGTGCCAGCAGTGACCTGGGGGGTACCGGGGAGCTGTTTTTT.

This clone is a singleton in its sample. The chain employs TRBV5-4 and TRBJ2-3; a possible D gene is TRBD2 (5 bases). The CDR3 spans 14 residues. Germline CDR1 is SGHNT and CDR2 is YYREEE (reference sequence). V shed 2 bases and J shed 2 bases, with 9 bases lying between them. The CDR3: CASSFEGATDTQYF. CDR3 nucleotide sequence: TGTGCCAGCAGCTTTGAGGGAGCCACAGATACGCAGTATTTT.

CDR3 sequence reads: CASSLVTESSYNEQFF. CDR3 nucleotides: TGTGCCAGCAGTCTAGTGACAGAAAGCTCCTACAATGAGCAGTTCTTC. The rearrangement joins TRBV27 to TRBJ2-1; TRBD1 might be the D (5 bases). This CDR3 has 16 amino acids. The germline V gene encodes CDR1 MNHEY and CDR2 SMNVEV (reference sequence). Trimming took 5 bases from V and 0 from J, leaving 14 bases between them.

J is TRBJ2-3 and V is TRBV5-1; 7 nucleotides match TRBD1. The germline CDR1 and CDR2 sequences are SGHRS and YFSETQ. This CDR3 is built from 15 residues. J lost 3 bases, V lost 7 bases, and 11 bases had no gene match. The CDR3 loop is CASDLEGATTDTQYF. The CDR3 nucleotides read TGCGCCAGCGACCTTGAGGGGGCTACAACAGATACGCAGTATTTT.

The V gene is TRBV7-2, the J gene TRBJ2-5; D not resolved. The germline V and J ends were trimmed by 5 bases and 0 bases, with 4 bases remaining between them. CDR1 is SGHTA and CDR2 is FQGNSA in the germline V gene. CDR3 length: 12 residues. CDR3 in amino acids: CASSPYQETQYF. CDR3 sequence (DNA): TGTGCCAGCAGCCCGTACCAAGAGACCCAGTACTTC.

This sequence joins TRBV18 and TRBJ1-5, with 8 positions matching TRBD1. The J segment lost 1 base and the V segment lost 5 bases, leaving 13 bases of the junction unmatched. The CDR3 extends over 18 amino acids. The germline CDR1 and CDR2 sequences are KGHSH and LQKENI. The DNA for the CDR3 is TGTGCCAGCTCATCAACTGGGACAGGATTACTGAGCAATCAGCCCCAGCATTTT. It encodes CASSSTGTGLLSNQPQHF.

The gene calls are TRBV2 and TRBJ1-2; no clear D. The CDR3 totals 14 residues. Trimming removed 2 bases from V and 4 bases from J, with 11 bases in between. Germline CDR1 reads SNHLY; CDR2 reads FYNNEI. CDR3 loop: CASSEPQPFYGYTF. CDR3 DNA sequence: TGTGCCAGCAGTGAACCACAGCCCTTCTATGGCTACACCTTC.

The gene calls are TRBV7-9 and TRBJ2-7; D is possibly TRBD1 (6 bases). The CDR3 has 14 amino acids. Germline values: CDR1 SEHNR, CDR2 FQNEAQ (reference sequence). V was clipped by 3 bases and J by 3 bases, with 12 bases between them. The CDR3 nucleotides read TGTGCCAGCAGCTTCAACGGACAGAGCTACGAGCAGTACTTC. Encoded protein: CASSFNGQSYEQYF.

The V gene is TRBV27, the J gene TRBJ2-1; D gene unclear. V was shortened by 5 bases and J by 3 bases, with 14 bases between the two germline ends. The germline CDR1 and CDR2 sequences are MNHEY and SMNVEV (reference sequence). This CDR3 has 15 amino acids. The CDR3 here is CASSESFYGYNEQFF. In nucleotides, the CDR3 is TGTGCCAGCAGTGAGAGTTTTTATGGCTACAATGAGCAGTTCTTC.

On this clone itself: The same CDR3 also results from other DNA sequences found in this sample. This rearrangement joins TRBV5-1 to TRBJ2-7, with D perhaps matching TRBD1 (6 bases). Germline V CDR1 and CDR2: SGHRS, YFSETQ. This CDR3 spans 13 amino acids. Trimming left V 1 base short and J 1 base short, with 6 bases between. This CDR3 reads CASSLQGSYEQYF. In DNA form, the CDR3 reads TGCGCCAGCAGCTTGCAGGGGTCCTACGAGCAGTACTTC.

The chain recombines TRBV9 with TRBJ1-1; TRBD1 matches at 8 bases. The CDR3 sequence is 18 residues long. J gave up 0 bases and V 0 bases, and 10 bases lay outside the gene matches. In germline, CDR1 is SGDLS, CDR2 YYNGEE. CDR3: CASSVEGEPGQVNTEAFF. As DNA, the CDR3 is TGTGCCAGCAGCGTAGAGGGGGAACCGGGACAGGTGAACACTGAAGCTTTCTTT.

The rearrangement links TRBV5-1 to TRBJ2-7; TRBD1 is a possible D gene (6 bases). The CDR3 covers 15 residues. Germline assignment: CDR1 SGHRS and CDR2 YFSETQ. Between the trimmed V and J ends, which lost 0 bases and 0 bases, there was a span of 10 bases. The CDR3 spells CASSLDGQPSYEQYF. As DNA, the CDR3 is TGCGCCAGCAGCTTGGACGGACAGCCCTCCTACGAGCAGTACTTC.

Here the CDR3 DNA reads TGTGCCAGCTCACCACCGGAGGCAGACCAAGGGGAGACCCAGTACTTC. This encodes CASSPPEADQGETQYF. The rearrangement links TRBV18 to TRBJ2-5; D perhaps matches TRBD2 (5 bases). V was clipped by 0 bases and J by 5 bases, with 16 bases between them. The CDR3 consists of 16 residues. In germline, CDR1 is KGHSH, CDR2 LQKENI.

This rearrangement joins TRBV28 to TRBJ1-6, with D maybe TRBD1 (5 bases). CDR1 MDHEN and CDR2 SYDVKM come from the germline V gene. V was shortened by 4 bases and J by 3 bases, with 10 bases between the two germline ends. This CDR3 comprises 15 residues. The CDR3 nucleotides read TGTGCCAGCAGTTCGGGGACTAGCTATAATTCACCCCTCCACTTT. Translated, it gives CASSSGTSYNSPLHF.